This record concerns one T cell receptor (beta chain) sequence. These data originate in a study of blood T cell repertoires in COVID-19. Looking at the study overall: Some COVID-19 samples were acute and others convalescent; all came from the United States, Italy and Spain.

Recruitment covered over 20 US areas and drew participants whose ages spanned roughly 18 to 95 years. Cohort placement rested on clinical history that participants reported themselves. Methods used by the authors: Nucleated cell counts were estimated from reference gene primer amplification. Profiled with immunoSEQ multiplex PCR; TCRdb holds only in-frame clones, not every one. Clonal size and the V and J genes are those of that table, whereas D and trimming came from the DNA. This sample has 360,000 or so clones; around 92% occur once, and the top ten carry 1.7%. The CDR3 is 15 amino acids. The germline V and J ends were trimmed by 7 bases and 0 bases, with 12 bases remaining between them. In germline, CDR1 is SGHTA, CDR2 FQGTGA.

Sequencing was carried out using PBMCs or T cells enriched from blood (not recorded which). J is TRBJ2-2 and V is TRBV7-3; TRBD1 is a possible D gene (5 bases). This sequence was found in a woman in her twenties or thirties who had recovered from COVID-19. Here the CDR3 DNA reads TGTGCCAGCACAGACAGCAGCGCGAACACCGGGGAGCTGTTTTTT. As protein: CASTDSSANTGELFF.